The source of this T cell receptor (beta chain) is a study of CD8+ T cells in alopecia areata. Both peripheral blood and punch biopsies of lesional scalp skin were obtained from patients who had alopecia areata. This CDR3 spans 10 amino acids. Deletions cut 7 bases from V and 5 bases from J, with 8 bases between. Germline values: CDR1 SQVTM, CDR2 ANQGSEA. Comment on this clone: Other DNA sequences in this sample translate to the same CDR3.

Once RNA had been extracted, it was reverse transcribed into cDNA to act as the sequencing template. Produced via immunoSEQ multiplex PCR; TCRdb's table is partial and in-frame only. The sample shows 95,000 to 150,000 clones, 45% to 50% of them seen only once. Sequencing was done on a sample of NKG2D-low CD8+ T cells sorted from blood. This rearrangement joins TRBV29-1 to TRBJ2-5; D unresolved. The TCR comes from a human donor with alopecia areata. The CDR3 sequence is CSALGETQYF. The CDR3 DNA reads TGCAGCGCCCTCGGGGAGACCCAGTACTTC.